The clone carrying this T cell receptor (beta chain) appeared many times. This CDR3 contains 14 residues. The germline gives CDR1 DFQATT, CDR2 SNEGSKA (reference sequence). Unmatched junction bases numbered 14, after V lost 6 bases and J lost 6 bases. The sample is drawn from a study of T cells in Graves' hyperthyroidism and ophthalmopathy. RNA transcripts were the template for amplifying TCR beta CDR3 regions. The study used the HTBI primer set for a first-round RT-PCR of the TCR CDR3. TCRdb called the multiplex PCR reads again in MiXCR, with one record for every CDR3 protein. The repertoire holds 600,000 to 700,000 distinct CDR3 sequences, with approximately 14% as singletons.

The TCR sequence derives from a woman in her thirties or forties with Graves' ophthalmopathy. V and J are TRBV20-1 and TRBJ2-7, with TRBD1 identical over 7 bases. The sample comprised blood. As DNA, the CDR3 is TGCAGTGCACCGCTCCGGGACAGAAGGCTCGAGCAGTACTTC. This gives the protein CSAPLRDRRLEQYF.